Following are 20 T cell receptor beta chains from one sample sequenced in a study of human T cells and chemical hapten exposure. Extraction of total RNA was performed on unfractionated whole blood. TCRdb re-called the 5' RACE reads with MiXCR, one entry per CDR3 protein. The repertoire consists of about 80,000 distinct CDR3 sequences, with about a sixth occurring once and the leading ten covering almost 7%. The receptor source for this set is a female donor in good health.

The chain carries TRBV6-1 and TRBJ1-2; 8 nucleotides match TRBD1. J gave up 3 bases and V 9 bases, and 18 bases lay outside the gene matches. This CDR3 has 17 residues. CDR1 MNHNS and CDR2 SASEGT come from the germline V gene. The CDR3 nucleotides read TGTGCCAGTCGAATGAGGGACAGGCAAGATATCTACTATGGCTACACCTTC. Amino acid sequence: CASRMRDRQDIYYGYTF.

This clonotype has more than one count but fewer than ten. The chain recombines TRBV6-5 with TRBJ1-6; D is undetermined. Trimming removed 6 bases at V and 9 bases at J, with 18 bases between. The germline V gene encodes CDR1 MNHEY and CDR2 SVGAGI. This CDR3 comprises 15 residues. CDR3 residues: CASSLETRRRSPLHF. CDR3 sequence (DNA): TGTGCCAGCAGCCTGGAGACCAGGAGGCGTTCACCCCTCCACTTT.

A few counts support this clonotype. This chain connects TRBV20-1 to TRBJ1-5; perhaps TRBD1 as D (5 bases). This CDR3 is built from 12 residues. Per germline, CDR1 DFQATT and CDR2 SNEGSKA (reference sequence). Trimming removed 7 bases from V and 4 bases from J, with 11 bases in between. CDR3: CSVGVGNQPQHF. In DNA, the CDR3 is TGCAGTGTAGGGGTGGGGAATCAGCCCCAGCATTTT.

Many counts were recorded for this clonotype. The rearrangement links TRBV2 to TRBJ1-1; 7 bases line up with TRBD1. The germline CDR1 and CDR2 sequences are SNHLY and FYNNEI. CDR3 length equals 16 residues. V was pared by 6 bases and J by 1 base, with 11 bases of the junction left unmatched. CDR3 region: CASSPTGLIGNTEAFF. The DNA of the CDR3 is TGTGCCAGCAGCCCGACAGGGCTCATAGGGAACACTGAAGCTTTCTTT.

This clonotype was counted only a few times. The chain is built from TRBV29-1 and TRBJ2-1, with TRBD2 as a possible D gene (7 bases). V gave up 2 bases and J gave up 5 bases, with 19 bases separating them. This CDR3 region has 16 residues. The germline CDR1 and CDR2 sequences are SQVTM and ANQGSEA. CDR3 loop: CSVEPHQGGGNNEQFF. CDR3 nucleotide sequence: TGCAGCGTTGAACCCCACCAAGGGGGGGGAAACAATGAGCAGTTCTTC.

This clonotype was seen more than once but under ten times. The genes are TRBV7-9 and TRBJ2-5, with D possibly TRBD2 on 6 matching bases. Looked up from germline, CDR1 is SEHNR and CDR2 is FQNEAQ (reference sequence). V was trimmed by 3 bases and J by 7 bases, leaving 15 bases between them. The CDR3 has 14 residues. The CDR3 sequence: CASSFGAAEGTQYF. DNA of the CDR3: TGTGCCAGCAGCTTCGGTGCGGCGGAGGGGACCCAGTACTTC. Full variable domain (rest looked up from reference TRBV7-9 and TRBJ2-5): DTGVSQNPRHKITKRGQNVTFRCDPISEHNRLYWYRQTLGQGPEFLTYFQNEAQLEKSRLLSDRFSAERPKGSFSTLEIQRTEQGDSAMYLCASSFGAAEGTQYFGPGTRLLVL.

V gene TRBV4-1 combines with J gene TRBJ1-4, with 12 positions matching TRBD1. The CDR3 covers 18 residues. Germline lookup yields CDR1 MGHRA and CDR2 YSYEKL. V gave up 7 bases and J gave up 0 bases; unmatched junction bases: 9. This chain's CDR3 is CASTPAGQGAATNEKLFF. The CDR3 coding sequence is TGCGCCAGCACCCCAGCGGGACAGGGGGCCGCAACTAATGAAAAACTGTTTTTT.

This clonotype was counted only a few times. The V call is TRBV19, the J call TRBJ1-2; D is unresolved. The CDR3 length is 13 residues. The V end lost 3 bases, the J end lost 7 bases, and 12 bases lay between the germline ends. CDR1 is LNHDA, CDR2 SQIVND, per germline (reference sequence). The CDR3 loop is CASSIPDTRGYTF. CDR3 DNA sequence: TGTGCCAGTAGTATCCCCGATACCCGTGGCTACACCTTC.

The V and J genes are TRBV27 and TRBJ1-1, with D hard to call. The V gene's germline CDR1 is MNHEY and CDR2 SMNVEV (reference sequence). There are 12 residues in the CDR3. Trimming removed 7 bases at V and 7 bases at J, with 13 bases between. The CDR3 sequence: CASTSPRGEAFF. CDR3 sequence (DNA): TGTGCCAGCACCTCTCCGCGGGGTGAAGCTTTCTTT.

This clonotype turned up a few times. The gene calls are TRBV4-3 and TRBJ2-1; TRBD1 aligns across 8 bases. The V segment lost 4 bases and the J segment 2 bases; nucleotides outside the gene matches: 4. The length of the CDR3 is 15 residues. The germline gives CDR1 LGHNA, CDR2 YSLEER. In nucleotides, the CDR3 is TGCGCCAGCAGCCCCGGGACAGGCCCCTACAATGAGCAGTTCTTC. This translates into CASSPGTGPYNEQFF.

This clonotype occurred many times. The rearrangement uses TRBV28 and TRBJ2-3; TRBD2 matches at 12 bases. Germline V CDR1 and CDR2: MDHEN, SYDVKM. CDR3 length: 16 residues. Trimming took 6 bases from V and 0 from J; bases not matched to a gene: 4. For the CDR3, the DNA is TGTGCCAGCAGCACCGGGACTAGCGGGAGCACAGATACGCAGTATTTT. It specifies CASSTGTSGSTDTQYF.

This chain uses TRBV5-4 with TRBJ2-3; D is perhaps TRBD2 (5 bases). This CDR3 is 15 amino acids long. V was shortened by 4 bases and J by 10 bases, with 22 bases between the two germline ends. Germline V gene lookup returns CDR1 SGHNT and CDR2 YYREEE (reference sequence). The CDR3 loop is CASSPLQPGLEAQYF. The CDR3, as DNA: TGTGCCAGCAGCCCCCTCCAACCGGGATTGGAGGCGCAGTATTTT. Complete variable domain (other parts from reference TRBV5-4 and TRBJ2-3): ETGVTQSPTHLIKTRGQQVTLRCSSQSGHNTVSWYQQALGQGPQFIFQYYREEENGRGNFPPRFSGLQFPNYSSELNVNALELDDSALYLCASSPLQPGLEAQYFGPGTRLTVL.

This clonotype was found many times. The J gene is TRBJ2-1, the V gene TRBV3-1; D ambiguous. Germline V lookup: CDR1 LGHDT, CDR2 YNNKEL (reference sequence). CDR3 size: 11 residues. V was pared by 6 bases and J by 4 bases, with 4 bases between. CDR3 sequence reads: CASRLYNEQFF. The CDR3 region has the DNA TGTGCCAGCAGATTATACAATGAGCAGTTCTTC.

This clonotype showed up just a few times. CDR3 DNA: TGCGCCAGCAGAACCGGACAGGGAATCACAGATACGCAGTATTTT. Residues: CASRTGQGITDTQYF. The V gene is TRBV5-1, the J gene TRBJ2-3; 8 bases are shared with TRBD1. Germline CDR1 reads SGHRS; CDR2 reads YFSETQ. Losses at the gene ends were 5 bases for V and 2 bases for J; bases not matched to a gene: 7. The CDR3 sequence is 15 residues long.

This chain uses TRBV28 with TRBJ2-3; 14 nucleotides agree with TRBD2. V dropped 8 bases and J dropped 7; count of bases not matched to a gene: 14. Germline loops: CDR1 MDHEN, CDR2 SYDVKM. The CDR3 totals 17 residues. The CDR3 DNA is TGTGCCAGCCAAGGAACCGGGACTAGCGGGAGAGGTTATACGCAGTATTTT. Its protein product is CASQGTGTSGRGYTQYF.

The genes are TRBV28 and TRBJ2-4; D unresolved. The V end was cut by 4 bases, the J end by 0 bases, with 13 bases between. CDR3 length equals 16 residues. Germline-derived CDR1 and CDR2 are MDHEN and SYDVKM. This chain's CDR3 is CASSSYDPLAKNIQYF. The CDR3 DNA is TGTGCCAGCAGTTCTTATGACCCGCTAGCCAAAAACATTCAGTACTTC.

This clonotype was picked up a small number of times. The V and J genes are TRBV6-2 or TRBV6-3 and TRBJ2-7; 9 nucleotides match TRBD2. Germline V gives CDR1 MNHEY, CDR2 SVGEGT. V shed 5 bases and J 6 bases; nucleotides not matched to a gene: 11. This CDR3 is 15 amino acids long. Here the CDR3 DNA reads TGTGCCAGCAGTAAGGAAACGCGGGAGGGCCCCGAGCAGTACTTC. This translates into CASSKETREGPEQYF.

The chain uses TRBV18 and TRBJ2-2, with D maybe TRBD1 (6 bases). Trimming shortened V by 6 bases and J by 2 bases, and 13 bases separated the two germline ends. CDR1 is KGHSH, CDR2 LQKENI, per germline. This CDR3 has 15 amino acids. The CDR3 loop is CASSPAGTNTGELFF. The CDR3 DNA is TGTGCCAGCTCCCCCGCCGGGACAAACACCGGGGAGCTGTTTTTT. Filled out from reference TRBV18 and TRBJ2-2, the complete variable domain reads NAGVMQNPRHLVRRRGQEARLRCSPMKGHSHVYWYRQLPEEGLKFMVYLQKENIIDESGMPKERFSAEFPKEGPSILRIQQVVRGDSAAYFCASSPAGTNTGELFFGEGSRLTVL.

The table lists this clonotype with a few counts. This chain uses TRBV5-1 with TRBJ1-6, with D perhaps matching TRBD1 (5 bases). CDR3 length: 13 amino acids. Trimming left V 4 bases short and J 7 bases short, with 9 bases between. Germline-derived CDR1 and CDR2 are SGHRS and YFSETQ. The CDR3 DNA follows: TGCGCCAGCAGCGCTGACAGCAATTCACCCCTCCACTTT. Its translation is CASSADSNSPLHF.

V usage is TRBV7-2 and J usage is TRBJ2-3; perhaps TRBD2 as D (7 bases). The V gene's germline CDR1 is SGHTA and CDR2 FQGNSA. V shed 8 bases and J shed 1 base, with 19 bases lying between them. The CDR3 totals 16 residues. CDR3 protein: CASARWRGRGTDTQYF. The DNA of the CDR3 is TGTGCCAGCGCAAGGTGGCGGGGGCGGGGCACAGATACGCAGTATTTT. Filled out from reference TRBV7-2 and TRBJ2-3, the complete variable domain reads GAGVSQSPSNKVTEKGKDVELRCDPISGHTALYWYRQSLGQGLEFLIYFQGNSAPDKSGLPSDRFSAERTGGSVSTLTIQRTQQEDSAVYLCASARWRGRGTDTQYFGPGTRLTVL.